This entry lists 14 T cell receptor beta chains sequenced from one sample in a study of a mutant IDH1 vaccine in newly diagnosed glioma. These receptors have no known antigen. Documented time point: week 47, end of study. Each vaccine dose was 300 ug of mutant IDH1 20-mer peptide, with topical imiquimod. Assay: immunoSEQ multiplex PCR; the TCRdb copy retains only in-frame clones and omits some. Of about 34,000 clones detected, around nine tenths appear once; the ten largest clones hold around 12%. The material was PBMCs, obtained from a glioma patient whose treatment included an IDH1 peptide vaccine. These receptors all come from a woman in her 30s with glioma.

The genes are TRBV5-4 and TRBJ2-2, with D possibly being TRBD2 (5 bases). The CDR3 has 15 amino acids. CDR1 and CDR2 (germline): SGHNT, YYREEE (reference sequence). The germline V and J ends were trimmed by 10 bases and 3 bases, with 19 bases remaining between them. CDR3 bases: TGTGCCTCGAGCCCCCGGACCGGGGACACCGGGGAGCTGTTTTTT. This sequence encodes CASSPRTGDTGELFF.

The rearrangement links TRBV6-5 to TRBJ2-5, with 10 bases aligning to TRBD2. Trimming removed 2 bases from V and 1 base from J; junction bases left unmatched: 4. This CDR3 region has 16 residues. The germline V gene encodes CDR1 MNHEY and CDR2 SVGAGI. This CDR3 reads CASSYGLAGAQETQYF. The CDR3 DNA is TGTGCCAGCAGTTACGGGCTAGCGGGGGCCCAAGAGACCCAGTACTTC.

This clone has just a few counts. The chain links TRBV5-6 to TRBJ1-1; no reliable D call. Trimming stripped 0 bases from V and 1 base from J, with 10 bases between. The CDR3 length is 15 residues. Germline CDR1 SGHDT, CDR2 YYEEEE. The CDR3 sequence: CASSLGRVENTEAFF. The CDR3 bases are TGTGCCAGCAGCTTGGGGCGCGTGGAGAACACTGAAGCTTTCTTT.

The J gene is TRBJ2-6, the V gene TRBV7-2, with D unresolved. V was trimmed by 2 bases and J by 4 bases, leaving 9 bases between them. Germline-derived CDR1 and CDR2 are SGHTA and FQGNSA. The CDR3 spans 15 residues. The DNA for the CDR3 is TGTGCCAGCAGCTTACCGGTCTCCGGGGCCAACGTCCTGACTTTC. This sequence encodes CASSLPVSGANVLTF.

The chain uses TRBV11-1 and TRBJ2-2, with D possibly being TRBD1 (5 bases). CDR1 is SGHAT, CDR2 FQDESV, per germline (reference sequence). V was trimmed by 1 base and J by 6 bases, leaving 6 bases between them. The CDR3 spans 13 residues. The CDR3 sequence: CASSLVRAGELFF. The CDR3 nucleotides read TGTGCCAGCAGCTTAGTCAGGGCCGGGGAGCTGTTTTTT.

The CDR3 reads CASSFSQTYEQYF. The CDR3 DNA sequence: TGTGCCAGCAGCTTCTCACAGACTTACGAGCAGTACTTC. The rearrangement links TRBV7-2 to TRBJ2-7; D unresolved. V lost 3 bases and J 4 bases, leaving 10 bases between the germline ends. CDR3 length: 13 amino acids. Germline CDR1 reads SGHTA; CDR2 reads FQGNSA. The variable domain in full, completed from reference TRBV7-2 and TRBJ2-7, reads GAGVSQSPSNKVTEKGKDVELRCDPISGHTALYWYRQSLGQGLEFLIYFQGNSAPDKSGLPSDRFSAERTGGSVSTLTIQRTQQEDSAVYLCASSFSQTYEQYFGPGTRLTVT.

This clone was observed a single time. The chain carries TRBV5-1 and TRBJ1-1; D is unclear. The CDR3 is made up of 16 amino acids. Per germline, CDR1 SGHRS and CDR2 YFSETQ. V was trimmed by 0 bases and J by 5 bases, leaving 17 bases between them. The CDR3 sequence is CASSLALEGSRTEAFF. In nucleotides, the CDR3 is TGCGCCAGCAGCTTGGCCCTCGAAGGCTCTCGGACTGAAGCTTTCTTT.

The chain joins TRBV19 to TRBJ1-4, with TRBD1 matching 8 bases. There are 14 residues in the CDR3. The J segment lost 2 bases and the V segment lost 6 bases, leaving 2 bases of the junction unmatched. Germline V gene sequence: CDR1 LNHDA, CDR2 SQIVND (reference sequence). CDR3 DNA sequence: TGTGCCAGTAGGGACAGGGCGACTAATGAAAAACTGTTTTTT. Translated, it gives CASRDRATNEKLFF.

This clone showed up just a few times. This sample includes further DNA sequences coding for the same CDR3. The V gene is TRBV19, the J gene TRBJ1-2, with D hard to call. The CDR3 contains 14 residues. V lost 3 bases, J lost 2 bases, and 10 bases lay in between. Germline V CDR1 and CDR2: LNHDA, SQIVND (reference sequence). The CDR3 loop is CASSISTGNYGYTF. DNA of the CDR3: TGTGCCAGTAGTATTTCGACCGGGAACTATGGCTACACCTTC.

The chain joins TRBV6-5 to TRBJ2-1, with D possibly TRBD1 on 6 matching bases. The CDR3 loop spans 11 amino acids. Trimming pared 5 bases from V and 7 bases from J, leaving 6 bases between. Germline V gene lookup returns CDR1 MNHEY and CDR2 SVGAGI. This chain's CDR3 is CASSQGNEQFF. The DNA for the CDR3 is TGTGCCAGCAGTCAGGGGAATGAGCAGTTCTTC.

J is TRBJ1-6 and V is TRBV5-1; possible D gene TRBD1, 6 bases. CDR3 size: 14 residues. Trimming left V 2 bases short and J 6 bases short, with 9 bases between. In germline, CDR1 is SGHRS, CDR2 YFSETQ. CDR3 coding DNA: TGCGCCAGCAGCTTTGGACAGTCTAATTCACCCCTCCACTTT. Translated, it gives CASSFGQSNSPLHF.

The rearrangement joins TRBV7-2 to TRBJ1-6; D is possibly TRBD1 (6 bases). V was pared by 4 bases and J by 0 bases, with 10 bases between. The CDR3 covers 16 residues. Germline V gives CDR1 SGHTA, CDR2 FQGNSA. The CDR3 sequence: CASSSQGSSYNSPLHF. CDR3 sequence (DNA): TGTGCCAGCAGCTCGCAGGGGAGCTCCTATAATTCACCCCTCCACTTT.

This chain connects TRBV29-1 to TRBJ1-2; TRBD1 is a possible D gene (5 bases). Trimming pared 5 bases from V and 4 bases from J, leaving 14 bases between. The CDR3 spans 13 residues. Germline V gene sequence: CDR1 SQVTM, CDR2 ANQGSEA. The CDR3 here is CSVQTVRGYGYTF. CDR3 bases: TGCAGCGTTCAAACGGTGAGGGGCTATGGCTACACCTTC.

This rearrangement joins TRBV6-5 to TRBJ2-2, with unresolved D. In germline, CDR1 is MNHEY, CDR2 SVGAGI. This CDR3 has 14 amino acids. V dropped 2 bases and J dropped 5 bases, with 9 bases sitting between them. CDR3 DNA sequence: TGTGCCAGCAGTTACGGGTTGGGGACCGGGGAGCTGTTTTTT. Translating gives CASSYGLGTGELFF.